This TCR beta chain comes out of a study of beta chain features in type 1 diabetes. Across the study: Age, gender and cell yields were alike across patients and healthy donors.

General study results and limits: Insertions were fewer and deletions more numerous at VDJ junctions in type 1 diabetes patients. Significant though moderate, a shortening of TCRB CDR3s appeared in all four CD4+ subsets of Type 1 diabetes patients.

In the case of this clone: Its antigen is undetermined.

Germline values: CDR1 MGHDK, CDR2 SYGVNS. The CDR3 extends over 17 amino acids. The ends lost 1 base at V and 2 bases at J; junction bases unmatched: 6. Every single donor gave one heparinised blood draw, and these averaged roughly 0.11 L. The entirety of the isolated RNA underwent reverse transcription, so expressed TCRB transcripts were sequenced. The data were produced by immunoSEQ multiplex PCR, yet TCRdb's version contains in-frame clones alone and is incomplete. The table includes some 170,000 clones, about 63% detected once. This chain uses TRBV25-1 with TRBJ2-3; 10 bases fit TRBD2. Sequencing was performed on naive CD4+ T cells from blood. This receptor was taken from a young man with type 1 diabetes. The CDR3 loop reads CASSEWVAGGSTDTQYF. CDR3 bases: TGTGCCAGCAGTGAATGGGTAGCGGGAGGCTCCACAGATACGCAGTATTTT.